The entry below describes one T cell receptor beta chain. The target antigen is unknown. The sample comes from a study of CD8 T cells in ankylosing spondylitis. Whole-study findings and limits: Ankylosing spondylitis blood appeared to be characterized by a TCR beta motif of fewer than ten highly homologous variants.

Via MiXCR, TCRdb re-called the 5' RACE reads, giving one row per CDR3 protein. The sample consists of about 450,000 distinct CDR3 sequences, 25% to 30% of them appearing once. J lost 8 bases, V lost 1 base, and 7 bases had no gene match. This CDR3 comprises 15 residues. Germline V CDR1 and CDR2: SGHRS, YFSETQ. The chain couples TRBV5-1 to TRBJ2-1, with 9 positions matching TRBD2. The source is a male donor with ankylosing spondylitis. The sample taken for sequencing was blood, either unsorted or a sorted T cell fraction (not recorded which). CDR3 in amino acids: CASSLLAAGGDEQFF. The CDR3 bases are TGCGCCAGCAGCTTGTTGGCAGCGGGAGGCGATGAGCAGTTCTTC.